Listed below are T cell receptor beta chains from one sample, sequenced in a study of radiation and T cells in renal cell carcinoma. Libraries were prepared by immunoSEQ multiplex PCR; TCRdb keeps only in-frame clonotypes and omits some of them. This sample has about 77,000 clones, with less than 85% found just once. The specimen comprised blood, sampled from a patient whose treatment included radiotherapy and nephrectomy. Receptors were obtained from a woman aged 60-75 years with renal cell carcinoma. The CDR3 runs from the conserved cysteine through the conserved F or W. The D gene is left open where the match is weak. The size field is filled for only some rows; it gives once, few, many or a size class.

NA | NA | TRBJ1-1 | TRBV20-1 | CSGGGNTEAFF | TGCAGCGGCGGGGGGAACACTGAAGCTTTCTTT
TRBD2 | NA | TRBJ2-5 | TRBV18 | CASSPPGGNSVETQYF | TGTGCCAGCTCACCCCCGGGGGGTAATAGCGTCGAGACCCAGTACTTC
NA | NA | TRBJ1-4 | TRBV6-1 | CASLPTATNEKLFF | TGTGCCAGCCTCCCGACAGCAACTAATGAAAAACTGTTTTTT
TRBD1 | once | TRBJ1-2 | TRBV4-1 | CASSPRYPTGGIEIYGYTF | TGCGCCAGCAGCCCCCGCTATCCGACAGGGGGAATTGAGATCTATGGCTACACCTTC
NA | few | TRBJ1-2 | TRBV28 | CASRSSGQGYGYTF | TGTGCCAGCAGGTCCAGCGGGCAGGGCTATGGCTACACCTTC
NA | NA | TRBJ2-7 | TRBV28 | CASSKGPYSSYEQYF | TGTGCCAGCAGCAAAGGGCCTTACAGCTCCTACGAGCAGTACTTC
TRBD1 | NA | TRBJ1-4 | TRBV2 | CASRDRDREDF | TGTGCCAGCAGAGACCGGGACAGGGAGGATTTT
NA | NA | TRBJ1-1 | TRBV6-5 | CASSELRGGGRAFF | TGTGCCAGCAGTGAACTGAGGGGAGGGGGTAGAGCTTTCTTT
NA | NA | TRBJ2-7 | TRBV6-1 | CASSERGFEQYF | TGTGCCAGCAGTGAAAGGGGATTCGAGCAGTACTTC
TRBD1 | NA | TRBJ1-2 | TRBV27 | CASSLRGTGGTLDYGYTF | TGTGCCAGCAGTTTAAGAGGAACAGGGGGCACCCTAGACTATGGCTACACCTTC
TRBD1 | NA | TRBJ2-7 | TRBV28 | CASRPGGQGHEQYF | TGTGCCAGCAGACCAGGGGGACAGGGCCACGAGCAGTACTTC
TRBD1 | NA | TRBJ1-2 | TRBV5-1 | CASSPPGQGAAGYTF | TGCGCCAGCAGCCCACCGGGACAGGGGGCGGCTGGCTACACCTTC
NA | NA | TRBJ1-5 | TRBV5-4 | CASSLLGGPQHF | TGTGCCAGCAGCCTCTTGGGGGGGCCCCAGCATTTT
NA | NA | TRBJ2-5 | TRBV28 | CASSPTISPLQETQYF | TGTGCCAGCAGCCCAACAATCTCCCCCCTCCAAGAGACCCAGTACTTC
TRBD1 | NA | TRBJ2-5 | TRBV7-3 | CASSPRQGPQETQYF | TGTGCCAGCAGCCCCCGACAGGGGCCCCAAGAGACCCAGTACTTC
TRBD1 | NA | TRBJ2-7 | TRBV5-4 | CASSSTGGAFAEQYF | TGTGCCAGCAGCTCAACAGGGGGTGCGTTCGCCGAGCAGTACTTC
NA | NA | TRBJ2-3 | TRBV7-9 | CASSPQGRPDTQYF | TGTGCCAGCAGCCCACAGGGCCGCCCAGATACGCAGTATTTT
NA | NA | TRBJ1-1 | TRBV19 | CASSLGSRTEAFF | TGTGCCAGTAGTCTTGGTTCACGGACTGAAGCTTTCTTT
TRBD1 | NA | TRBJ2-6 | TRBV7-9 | CASSHRRDRVLSGANVLTF | TGTGCCAGCAGTCACAGGAGGGACAGGGTACTGTCTGGGGCCAACGTCCTGACTTTC
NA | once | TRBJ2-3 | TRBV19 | CASSNTDSTDTQYF | TGTGCCAGTAGTAACACGGATAGCACAGATACGCAGTATTTT
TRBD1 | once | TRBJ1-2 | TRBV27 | CASSLTGNYGYTF | TGTGCCAGCAGTTTGACAGGGAACTATGGCTACACCTTC
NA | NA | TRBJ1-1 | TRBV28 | CASHRLPNTEAFF | TGTGCCAGCCATAGACTGCCGAACACTGAAGCTTTCTTT
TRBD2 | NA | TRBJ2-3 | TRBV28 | CASSLGLAGGVSTDTQYF | TGTGCCAGCAGTTTGGGGCTAGCGGGAGGGGTTAGCACAGATACGCAGTATTTT
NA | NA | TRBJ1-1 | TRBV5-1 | CASSSNRAEAFF | TGCGCCAGCAGCTCCAACAGGGCTGAAGCTTTCTTT
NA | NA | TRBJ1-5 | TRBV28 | CASSVNQPQHF | TGTGCCAGCAGCGTGAATCAGCCCCAGCATTTT
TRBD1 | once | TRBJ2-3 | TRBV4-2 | CASSQDPRGPTDTQYF | TGTGCCAGCAGCCAAGATCCGAGGGGGCCTACAGATACGCAGTATTTT
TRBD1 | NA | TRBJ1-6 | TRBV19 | CASSRGQGDSPLHF | TGTGCCAGTAGTAGGGGACAGGGTGATTCACCCCTCCACTTT
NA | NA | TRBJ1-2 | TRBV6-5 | CASSYIPFYTF | TGTGCCAGCAGTTACATCCCTTTCTACACCTTC
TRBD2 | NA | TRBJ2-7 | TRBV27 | CASSLGTSGPYEQYF | TGTGCCAGCAGTCTGGGGACTAGCGGCCCCTACGAGCAGTACTTC
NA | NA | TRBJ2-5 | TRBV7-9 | CASSRMTGQETQYF | TGTGCCAGCAGCCGCATGACAGGCCAAGAGACCCAGTACTTC
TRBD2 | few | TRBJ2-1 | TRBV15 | CATSRDRTSGSGNEQFF | TGTGCCACCAGCAGAGATAGAACTAGCGGGAGCGGAAATGAGCAGTTCTTC
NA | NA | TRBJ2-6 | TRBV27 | CASTYSGANVLTF | TGTGCCAGCACTTACTCTGGGGCCAACGTCCTGACTTTC
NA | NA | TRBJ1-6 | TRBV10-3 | CAISVGADSPLHF | TGTGCCATCAGTGTGGGGGCTGATTCACCCCTCCACTTT
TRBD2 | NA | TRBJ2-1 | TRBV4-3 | CASSQSAGERYNEQFF | TGCGCCAGCAGCCAATCTGCGGGGGAGAGATACAATGAGCAGTTCTTC
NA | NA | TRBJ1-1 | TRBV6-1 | CASSDQFSGTMNTEAFF | TGTGCCAGCAGTGATCAATTTTCCGGGACAATGAACACTGAAGCTTTCTTT
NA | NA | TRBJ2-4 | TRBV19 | CASSIPGRGNIQYF | TGTGCCAGTAGTATTCCGGGACGGGGAAACATTCAGTACTTC
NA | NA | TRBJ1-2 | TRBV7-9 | CASSPDLGQGNNYGYTF | TGTGCCAGCAGCCCCGACCTTGGGCAGGGCAATAACTATGGCTACACCTTC
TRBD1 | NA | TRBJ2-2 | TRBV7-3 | CASSPGTVGELFF | TGTGCCAGCAGCCCCGGGACAGTAGGGGAGCTGTTTTTT
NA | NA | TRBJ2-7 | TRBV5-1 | CASSQNLEVVYEQYF | TGCGCCAGCAGCCAGAACTTGGAGGTGGTATACGAGCAGTACTTC
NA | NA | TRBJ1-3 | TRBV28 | CASSLPSLGNTIYF | TGTGCCAGCAGTCTACCCTCCCTGGGAAACACCATATATTTT
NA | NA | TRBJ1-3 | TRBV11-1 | CASSLDLSGNTIYF | TGTGCCAGCAGCTTAGACCTCTCTGGAAACACCATATATTTT
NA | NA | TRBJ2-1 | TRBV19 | CASSIDQGGADEQFF | TGTGCCAGTAGTATAGATCAAGGGGGGGCAGATGAGCAGTTCTTC
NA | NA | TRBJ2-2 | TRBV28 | CASTTTGPGELFF | TGTGCCAGCACTACTACAGGGCCCGGGGAGCTGTTTTTT
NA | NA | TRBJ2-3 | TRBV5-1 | CASSSQGTDTQYF | TGCGCCAGCAGCTCCCAGGGCACAGATACGCAGTATTTT
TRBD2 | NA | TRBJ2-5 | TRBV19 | CASSIVGLAGFQETQYF | TGTGCCAGTAGTATAGTGGGACTAGCGGGTTTCCAAGAGACCCAGTACTTC